This TCR beta chain was sequenced during a study of T cell clones after liver transplantation. This table comes from immunoSEQ multiplex PCR, and its TCRdb copy is limited to in-frame clones, with some not included. The data contain 95,000 to 110,000 clones, more than 75% of them singletons. CDR1 and CDR2 (germline): SGHAT, FQNNGV. This CDR3 has 13 residues. The V and J ends lost 4 bases and 10 bases respectively, with 14 bases between them. This TCR derives from a human donor who received a liver transplant. The gene calls are TRBV11-2 and TRBJ2-1, with D uncertain. Sequenced here: CD4+ T cells from blood, sampled before liver transplant. The CDR3 nucleotides are TGTGCCAGCAGCTCCTCTTTACTCGGGGAGCAGTTCTTC. Its protein is CASSSSLLGEQFF.